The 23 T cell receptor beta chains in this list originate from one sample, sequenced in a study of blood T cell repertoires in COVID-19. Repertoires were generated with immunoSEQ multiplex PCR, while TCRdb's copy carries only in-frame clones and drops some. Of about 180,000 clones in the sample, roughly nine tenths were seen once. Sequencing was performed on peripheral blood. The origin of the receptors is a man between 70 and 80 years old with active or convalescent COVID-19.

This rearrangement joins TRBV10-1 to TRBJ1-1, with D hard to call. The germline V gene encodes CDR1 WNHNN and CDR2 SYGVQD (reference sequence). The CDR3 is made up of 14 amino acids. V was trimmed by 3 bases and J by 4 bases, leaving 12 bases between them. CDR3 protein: CASSDGSSGTEAFF. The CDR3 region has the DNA TGCGCCAGCAGTGACGGTTCTTCGGGCACTGAAGCTTTCTTT.

Written as DNA, the CDR3 is TGTGCCACCAGTGAAACAGGAGCATGGGATACGCAGTATTTT. It encodes CATSETGAWDTQYF. The chain joins TRBV24-1 to TRBJ2-3; D possibly corresponds to TRBD1 (5 bases). This CDR3 contains 14 residues. V was clipped by 4 bases and J by 6 bases, with 13 bases between them. Germline-derived CDR1 and CDR2 are KGHDR and SFDVKD.

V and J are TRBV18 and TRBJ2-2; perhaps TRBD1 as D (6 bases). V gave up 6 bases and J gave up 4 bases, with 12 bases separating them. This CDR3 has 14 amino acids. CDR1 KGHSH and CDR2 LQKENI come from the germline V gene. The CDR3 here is CASSPLQGTGELFF. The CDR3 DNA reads TGTGCCAGCTCGCCATTACAGGGCACCGGGGAGCTGTTTTTT.

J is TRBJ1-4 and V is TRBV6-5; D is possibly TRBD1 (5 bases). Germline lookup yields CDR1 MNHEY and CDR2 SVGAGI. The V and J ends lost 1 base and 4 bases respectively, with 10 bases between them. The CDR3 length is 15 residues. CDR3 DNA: TGTGCCAGCAGTTACTTGGACACCCTTAATGAAAAACTGTTTTTT. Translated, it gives CASSYLDTLNEKLFF.

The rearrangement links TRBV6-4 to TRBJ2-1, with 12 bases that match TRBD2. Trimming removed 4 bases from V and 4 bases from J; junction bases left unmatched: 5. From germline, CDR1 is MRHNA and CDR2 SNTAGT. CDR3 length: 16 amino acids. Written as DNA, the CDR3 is TGTGCCAGCAGTGCCAAGACTAGCGGGAGTTACAATGAGCAGTTCTTC. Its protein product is CASSAKTSGSYNEQFF.

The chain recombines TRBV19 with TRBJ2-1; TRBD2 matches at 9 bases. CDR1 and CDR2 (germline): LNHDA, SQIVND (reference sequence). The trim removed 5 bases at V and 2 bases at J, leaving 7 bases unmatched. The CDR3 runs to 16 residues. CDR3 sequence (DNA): TGTGCCAGTAGTTTGGTGAGCGGGAGGACCTACAATGAGCAGTTCTTC. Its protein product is CASSLVSGRTYNEQFF. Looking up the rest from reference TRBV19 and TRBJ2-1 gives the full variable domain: DGGITQSPKYLFRKEGQNVTLSCEQNLNHDAMYWYRQDPGQGLRLIYYSQIVNDFQKGDIAEGYSVSREKKESFPLTVTSAQKNPTAFYLCASSLVSGRTYNEQFFGPGTRLTVL.

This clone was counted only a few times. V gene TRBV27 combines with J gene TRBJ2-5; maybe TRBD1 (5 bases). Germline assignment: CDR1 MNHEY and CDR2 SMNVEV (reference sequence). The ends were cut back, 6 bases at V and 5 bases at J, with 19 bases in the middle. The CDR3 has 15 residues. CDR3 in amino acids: CASSLNGAGRETQYF. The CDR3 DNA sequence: TGTGCCAGCAGCCTAAATGGGGCAGGGCGGGAGACCCAGTACTTC.

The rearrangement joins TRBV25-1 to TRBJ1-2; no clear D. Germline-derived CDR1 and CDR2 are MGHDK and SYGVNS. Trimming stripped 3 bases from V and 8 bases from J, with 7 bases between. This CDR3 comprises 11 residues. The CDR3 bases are TGTGCCAGCAGTGACAGTTGGGGCTACACCTTC. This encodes CASSDSWGYTF.

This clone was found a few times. CDR3 sequence (DNA): TGCGCCAGCAGCTTCCCGGGAGGCGATAAGTTCTTC. Amino acids: CASSFPGGDKFF. The chain uses TRBV5-1 and TRBJ2-1; the match to TRBD2 covers 7 bases. This CDR3 region has 12 residues. Germline CDR1 SGHRS, CDR2 YFSETQ. V shed 2 bases and J 14 bases; nucleotides not matched to a gene: 7.

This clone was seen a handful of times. The CDR3: CASSLLQGAGEKLFF. CDR3 in DNA: TGCGCCAGCAGCTTGCTTCAGGGGGCAGGTGAAAAACTGTTTTTT. The chain carries TRBV5-1 and TRBJ1-4; 8 nucleotides align to TRBD1. Unmatched junction bases numbered 6, after V lost 1 base and J lost 7 bases. From germline, CDR1 is SGHRS and CDR2 YFSETQ. CDR3 size: 15 residues.

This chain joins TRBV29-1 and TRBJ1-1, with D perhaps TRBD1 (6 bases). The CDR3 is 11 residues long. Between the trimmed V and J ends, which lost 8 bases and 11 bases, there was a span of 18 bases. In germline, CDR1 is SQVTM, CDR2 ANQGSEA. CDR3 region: CSIRTVEVAFF. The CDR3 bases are TGCAGCATACGGACAGTGGAAGTTGCTTTCTTT. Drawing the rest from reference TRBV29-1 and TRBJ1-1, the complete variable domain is SAVISQKPSRDICQRGTSLTIQCQVDSQVTMMFWYRQQPGQSLTLIATANQGSEATYESGFVIDKFPISRPNLTFSTLTVSNMSPEDSSIYLCSIRTVEVAFFGQGTRLTVV.

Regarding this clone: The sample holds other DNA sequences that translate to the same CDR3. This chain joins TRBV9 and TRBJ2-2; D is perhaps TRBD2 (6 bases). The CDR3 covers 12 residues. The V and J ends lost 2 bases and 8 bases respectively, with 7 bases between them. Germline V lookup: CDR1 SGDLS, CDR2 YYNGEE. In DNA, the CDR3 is TGTGCCAGCAGCGTCGGGGGTGGGGAGCTGTTTTTT. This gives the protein CASSVGGGELFF.

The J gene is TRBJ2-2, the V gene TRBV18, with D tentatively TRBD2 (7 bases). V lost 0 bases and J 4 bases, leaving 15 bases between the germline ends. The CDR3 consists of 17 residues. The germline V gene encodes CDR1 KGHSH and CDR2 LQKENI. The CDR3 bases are TGTGCCAGCTCACCACCGGGGAGGGGGATCGGCACCGGGGAGCTGTTTTTT. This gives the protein CASSPPGRGIGTGELFF.

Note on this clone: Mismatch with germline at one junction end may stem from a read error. CDR3: CASSGGGRGLRF. The DNA of the CDR3 is TGTGCCAGCAGTGGGGGTGGGCGGGGCCTGAGATTC. V usage is TRBV25-1 and J usage is TRBJ1-2, with D perhaps matching TRBD1 (5 bases). The CDR3 runs 12 residues. CDR1 is MGHDK, CDR2 SYGVNS, per germline.

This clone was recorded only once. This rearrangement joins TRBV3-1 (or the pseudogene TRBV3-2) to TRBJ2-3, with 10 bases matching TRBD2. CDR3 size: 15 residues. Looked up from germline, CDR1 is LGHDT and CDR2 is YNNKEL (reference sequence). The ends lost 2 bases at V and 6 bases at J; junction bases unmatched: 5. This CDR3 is CASSQLLAGRDTQYF. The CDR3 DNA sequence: TGTGCCAGCAGCCAATTACTAGCGGGGAGGGATACGCAGTATTTT.

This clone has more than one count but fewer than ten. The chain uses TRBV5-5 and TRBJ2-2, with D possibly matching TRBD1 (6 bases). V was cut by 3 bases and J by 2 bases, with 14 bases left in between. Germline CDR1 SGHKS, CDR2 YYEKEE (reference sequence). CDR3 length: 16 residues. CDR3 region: CASSWTAESNTGELFF. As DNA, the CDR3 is TGTGCCAGCAGCTGGACAGCGGAATCAAACACCGGGGAGCTGTTTTTT.

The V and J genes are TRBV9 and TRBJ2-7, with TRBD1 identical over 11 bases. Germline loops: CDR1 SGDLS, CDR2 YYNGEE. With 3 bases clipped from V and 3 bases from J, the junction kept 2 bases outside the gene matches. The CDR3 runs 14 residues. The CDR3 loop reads CASSEGQGGYEQYF. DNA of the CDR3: TGTGCCAGCAGCGAGGGACAGGGGGGCTACGAGCAGTACTTC.

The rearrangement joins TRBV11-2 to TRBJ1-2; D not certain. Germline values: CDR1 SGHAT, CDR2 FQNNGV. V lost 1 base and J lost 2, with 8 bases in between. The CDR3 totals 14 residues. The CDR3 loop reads CASSLALSNYGYTF. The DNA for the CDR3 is TGTGCCAGCAGCTTAGCGTTATCCAACTATGGCTACACCTTC.

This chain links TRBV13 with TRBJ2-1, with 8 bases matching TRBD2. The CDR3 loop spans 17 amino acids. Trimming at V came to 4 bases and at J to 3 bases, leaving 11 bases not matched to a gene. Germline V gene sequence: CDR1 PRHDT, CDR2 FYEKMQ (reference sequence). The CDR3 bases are TGTGCCAGCAGCTCTGGGGTAGCGGGGAACGTCTACAATGAGCAGTTCTTC. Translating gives CASSSGVAGNVYNEQFF.

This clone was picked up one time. CDR3 in amino acids: CAIDQPQHF. For the CDR3, the DNA is TGTGCCATAGATCAGCCCCAGCATTTT. The chain couples TRBV7-9 to TRBJ1-5; D is undetermined. Germline loops: CDR1 SEHNR, CDR2 FQNEAQ (reference sequence). This CDR3 spans 9 amino acids. V was trimmed by 10 bases and J by 5 bases, leaving 3 bases between them. Using reference TRBV7-9 and TRBJ1-5 for the parts outside the CDR3, the full variable domain is DTGVSQNPRHKITKRGQNVTFRCDPISEHNRLYWYRQTLGQGPEFLTYFQNEAQLEKSRLLSDRFSAERPKGSFSTLEIQRTEQGDSAMYLCAIDQPQHFGDGTRLSIL.

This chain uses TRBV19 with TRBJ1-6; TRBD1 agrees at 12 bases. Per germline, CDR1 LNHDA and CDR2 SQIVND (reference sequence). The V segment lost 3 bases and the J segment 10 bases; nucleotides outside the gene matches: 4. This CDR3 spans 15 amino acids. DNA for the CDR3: TGTGCCAGTAGTATCGGGACAGGGGGCGGATCACCCCTCCACTTT. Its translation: CASSIGTGGGSPLHF.

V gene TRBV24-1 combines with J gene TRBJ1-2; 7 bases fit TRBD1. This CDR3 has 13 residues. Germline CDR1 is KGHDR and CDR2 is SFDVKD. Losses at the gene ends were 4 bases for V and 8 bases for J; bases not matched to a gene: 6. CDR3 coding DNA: TGTGCCACCAGTGACGCGACAGGGATGGGCTACACCTTC. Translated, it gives CATSDATGMGYTF.

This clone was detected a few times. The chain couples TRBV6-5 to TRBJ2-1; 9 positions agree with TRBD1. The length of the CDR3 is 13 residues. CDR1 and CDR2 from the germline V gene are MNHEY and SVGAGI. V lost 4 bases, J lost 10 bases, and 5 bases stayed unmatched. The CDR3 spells CASSLGTGFEQFF. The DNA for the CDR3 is TGTGCCAGCAGTTTGGGGACAGGGTTCGAGCAGTTCTTC.